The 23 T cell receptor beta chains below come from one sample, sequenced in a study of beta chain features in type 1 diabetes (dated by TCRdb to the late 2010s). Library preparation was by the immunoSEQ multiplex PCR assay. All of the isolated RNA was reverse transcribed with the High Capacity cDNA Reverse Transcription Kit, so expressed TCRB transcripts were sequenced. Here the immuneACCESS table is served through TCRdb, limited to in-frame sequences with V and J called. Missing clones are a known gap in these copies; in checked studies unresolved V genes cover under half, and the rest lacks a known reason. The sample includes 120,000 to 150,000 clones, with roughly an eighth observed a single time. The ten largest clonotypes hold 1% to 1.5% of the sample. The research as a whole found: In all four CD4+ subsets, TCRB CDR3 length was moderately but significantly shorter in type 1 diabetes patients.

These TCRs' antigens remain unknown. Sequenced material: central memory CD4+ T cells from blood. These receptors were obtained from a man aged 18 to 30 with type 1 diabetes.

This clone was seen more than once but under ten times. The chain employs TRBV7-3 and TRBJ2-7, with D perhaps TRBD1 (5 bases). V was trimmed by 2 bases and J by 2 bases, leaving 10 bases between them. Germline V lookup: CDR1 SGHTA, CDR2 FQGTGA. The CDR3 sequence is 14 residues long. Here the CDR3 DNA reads TGTGCCAGCAGCTTATCAGGGTCCCCCTACGAGCAGTACTTC. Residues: CASSLSGSPYEQYF.

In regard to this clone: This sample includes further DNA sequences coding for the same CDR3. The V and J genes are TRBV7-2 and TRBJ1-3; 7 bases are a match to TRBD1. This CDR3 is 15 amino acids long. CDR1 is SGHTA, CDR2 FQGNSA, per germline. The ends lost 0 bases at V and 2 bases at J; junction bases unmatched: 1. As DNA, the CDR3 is TGTGCCAGCAGCTTAGCCGGGACAGCTGGAAACACCATATATTTT. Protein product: CASSLAGTAGNTIYF.

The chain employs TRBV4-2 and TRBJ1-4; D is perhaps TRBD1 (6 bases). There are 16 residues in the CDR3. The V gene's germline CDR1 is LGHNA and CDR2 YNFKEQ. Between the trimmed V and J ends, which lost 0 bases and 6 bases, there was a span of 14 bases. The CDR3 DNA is TGTGCCAGCAGCCAAGACCAGTCAGGGGCGCATGAAAAACTGTTTTTT. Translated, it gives CASSQDQSGAHEKLFF.

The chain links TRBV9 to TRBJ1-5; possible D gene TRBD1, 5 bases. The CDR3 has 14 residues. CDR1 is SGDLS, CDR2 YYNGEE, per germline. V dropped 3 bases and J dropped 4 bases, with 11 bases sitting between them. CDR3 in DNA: TGTGCCAGCAGCGCCGGGGCGGGGAATCAGCCCCAGCATTTT. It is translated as CASSAGAGNQPQHF. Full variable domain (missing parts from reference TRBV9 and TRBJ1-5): DSGVTQTPKHLITATGQRVTLRCSPRSGDLSVYWYQQSLDQGLQFLIQYYNGEERAKGNILERFSAQQFPDLHSELNLSSLELGDSALYFCASSAGAGNQPQHFGDGTRLSIL.

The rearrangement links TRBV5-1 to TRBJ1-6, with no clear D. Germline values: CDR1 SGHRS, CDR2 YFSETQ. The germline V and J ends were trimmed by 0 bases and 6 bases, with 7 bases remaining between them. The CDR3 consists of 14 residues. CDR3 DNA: TGCGCCAGCAGCTTGGGAGTGTCTAATTCACCCCTCCACTTT. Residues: CASSLGVSNSPLHF.

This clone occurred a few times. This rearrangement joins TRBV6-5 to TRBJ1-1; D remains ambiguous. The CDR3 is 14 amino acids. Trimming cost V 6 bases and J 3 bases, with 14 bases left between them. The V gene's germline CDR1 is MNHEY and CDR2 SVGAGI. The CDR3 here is CASSLMTEDTEAFF. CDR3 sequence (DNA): TGTGCCAGCAGCCTCATGACGGAAGACACTGAAGCTTTCTTT.

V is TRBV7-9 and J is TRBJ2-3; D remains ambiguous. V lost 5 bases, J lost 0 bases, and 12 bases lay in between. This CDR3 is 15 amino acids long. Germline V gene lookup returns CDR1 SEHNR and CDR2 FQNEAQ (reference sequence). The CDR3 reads CASSPGGSSTDTQYF. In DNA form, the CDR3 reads TGTGCCAGCAGCCCAGGCGGCAGTAGCACAGATACGCAGTATTTT.

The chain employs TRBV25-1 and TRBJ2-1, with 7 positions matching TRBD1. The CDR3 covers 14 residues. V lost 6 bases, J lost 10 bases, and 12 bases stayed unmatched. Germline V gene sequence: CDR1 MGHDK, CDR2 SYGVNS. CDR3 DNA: TGTGCCAGCAGCGCTATGGGGACAGTAGACGAGCAGTTCTTC. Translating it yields CASSAMGTVDEQFF.

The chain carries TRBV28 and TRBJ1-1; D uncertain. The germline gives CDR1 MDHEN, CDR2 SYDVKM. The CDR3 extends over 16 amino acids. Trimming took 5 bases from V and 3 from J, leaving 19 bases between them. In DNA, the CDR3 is TGTGCCAGCAGTCCACCCCCGCAGTGCGGGTACACTGAAGCTTTCTTT. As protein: CASSPPPQCGYTEAFF.

This CDR3 is CASRGDGPAFF. The CDR3 DNA reads TGTGCCAGCAGAGGGGACGGACCAGCTTTCTTT. The chain joins TRBV7-8 to TRBJ1-1; a possible D gene is TRBD1 (5 bases). The V gene lost 6 bases and the J gene lost 10 bases, with 12 bases spanning the gap. The germline V gene has CDR1 SGHVS and CDR2 FQNEAQ. The CDR3 spans 11 residues. The variable domain in full, with the rest retrieved from reference TRBV7-8 and TRBJ1-1, is GAGVSQSPRYKVAKRGQDVALRCDPISGHVSLFWYQQALGQGPEFLTYFQNEAQLDKSGLPSDRFFAERPEGSVSTLKIQRTQQEDSAVYLCASRGDGPAFFGQGTRLTVV.

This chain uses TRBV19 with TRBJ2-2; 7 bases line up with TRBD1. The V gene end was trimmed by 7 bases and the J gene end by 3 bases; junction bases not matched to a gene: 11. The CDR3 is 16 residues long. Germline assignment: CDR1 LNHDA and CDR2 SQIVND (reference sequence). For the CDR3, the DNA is TGTGCCAGTATTGGTGACAGGGTGAGGGACACCGGGGAGCTGTTTTTT. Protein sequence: CASIGDRVRDTGELFF.

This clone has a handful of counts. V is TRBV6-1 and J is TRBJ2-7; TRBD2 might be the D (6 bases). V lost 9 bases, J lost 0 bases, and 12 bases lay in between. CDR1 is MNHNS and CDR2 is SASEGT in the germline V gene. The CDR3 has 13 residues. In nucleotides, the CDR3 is TGTGCCAGTATACACGGGAGCTCCTACGAGCAGTACTTC. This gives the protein CASIHGSSYEQYF.

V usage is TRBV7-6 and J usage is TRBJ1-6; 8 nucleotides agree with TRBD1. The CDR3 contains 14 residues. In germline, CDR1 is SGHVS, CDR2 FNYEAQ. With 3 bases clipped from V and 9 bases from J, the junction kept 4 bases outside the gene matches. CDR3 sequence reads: CASSLTGVTSPLHF. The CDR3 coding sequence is TGTGCCAGCAGCTTGACAGGGGTCACTTCACCCCTCCACTTT.

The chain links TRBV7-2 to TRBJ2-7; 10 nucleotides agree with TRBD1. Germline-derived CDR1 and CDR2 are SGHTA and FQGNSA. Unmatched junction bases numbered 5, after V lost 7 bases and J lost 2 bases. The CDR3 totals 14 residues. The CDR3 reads CASTGQGGPYEQYF. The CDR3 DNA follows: TGTGCCAGCACCGGACAGGGGGGCCCCTACGAGCAGTACTTC.

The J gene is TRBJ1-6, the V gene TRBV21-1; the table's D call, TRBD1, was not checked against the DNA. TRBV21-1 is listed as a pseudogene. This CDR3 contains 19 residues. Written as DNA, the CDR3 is TGTGCCAGCAGCAAACCCGCTGCCGTGGCAGGGGCCTCGGATTCACCCCTCCACTTT. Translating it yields CASSKPAAVAGASDSPLHF.

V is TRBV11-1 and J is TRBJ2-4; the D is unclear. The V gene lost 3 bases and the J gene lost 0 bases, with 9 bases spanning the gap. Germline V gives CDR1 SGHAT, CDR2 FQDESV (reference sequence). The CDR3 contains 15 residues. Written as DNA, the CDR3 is TGTGCCAGCAGCTTGGTACCCGAAGCCAAAAACATTCAGTACTTC. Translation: CASSLVPEAKNIQYF.

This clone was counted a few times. The CDR3 loop is CASFPGHSSYEQYF. CDR3 in DNA: TGTGCCAGCTTTCCGGGACACAGCTCCTACGAGCAGTACTTC. The chain joins TRBV6-1 to TRBJ2-7; possible D gene TRBD1, 6 bases. The CDR3 contains 14 residues. Per germline, CDR1 MNHNS and CDR2 SASEGT. With 8 bases removed from V and 0 bases from J, the gap between germline ends came to 14 bases.

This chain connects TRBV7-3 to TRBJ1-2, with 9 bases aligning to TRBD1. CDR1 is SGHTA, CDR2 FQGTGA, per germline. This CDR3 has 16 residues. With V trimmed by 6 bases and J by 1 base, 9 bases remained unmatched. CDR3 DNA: TGTGCCAGCAGTCAAAAGGGGACAGGGAATAACTATGGCTACACCTTC. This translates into CASSQKGTGNNYGYTF.

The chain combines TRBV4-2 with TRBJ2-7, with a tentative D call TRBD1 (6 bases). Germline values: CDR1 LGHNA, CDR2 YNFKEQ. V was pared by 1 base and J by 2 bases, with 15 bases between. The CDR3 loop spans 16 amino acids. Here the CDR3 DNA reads TGTGCCAGCAGCCAAGTGTCCGGCAGGGGTACCTACGAGCAGTACTTC. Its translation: CASSQVSGRGTYEQYF.

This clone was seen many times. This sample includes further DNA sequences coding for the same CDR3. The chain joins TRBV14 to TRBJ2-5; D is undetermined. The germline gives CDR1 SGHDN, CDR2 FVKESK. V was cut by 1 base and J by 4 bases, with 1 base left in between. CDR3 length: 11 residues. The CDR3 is CASSQAETQYF. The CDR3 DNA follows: TGTGCCAGCAGCCAAGCAGAGACCCAGTACTTC.

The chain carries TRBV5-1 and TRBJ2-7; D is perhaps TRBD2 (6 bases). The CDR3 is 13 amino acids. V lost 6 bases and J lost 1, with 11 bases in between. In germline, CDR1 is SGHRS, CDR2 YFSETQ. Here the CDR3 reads CASTGDGSYEQYF. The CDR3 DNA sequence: TGCGCCAGCACGGGGGATGGATCCTACGAGCAGTACTTC.

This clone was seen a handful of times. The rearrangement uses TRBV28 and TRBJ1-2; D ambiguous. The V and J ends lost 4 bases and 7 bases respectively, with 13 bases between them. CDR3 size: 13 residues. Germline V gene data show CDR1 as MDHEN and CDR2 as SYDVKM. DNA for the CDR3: TGTGCCAGCAGTTCCCAACCTCTTAGTGGCTACACCTTC. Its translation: CASSSQPLSGYTF.

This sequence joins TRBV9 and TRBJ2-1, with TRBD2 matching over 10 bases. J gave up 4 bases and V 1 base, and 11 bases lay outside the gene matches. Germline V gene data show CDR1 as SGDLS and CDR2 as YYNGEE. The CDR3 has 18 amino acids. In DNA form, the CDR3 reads TGTGCCAGCAGCGTATTACCTAGCGGGGGCCTGATGTACAATGAGCAGTTCTTC. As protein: CASSVLPSGGLMYNEQFF.